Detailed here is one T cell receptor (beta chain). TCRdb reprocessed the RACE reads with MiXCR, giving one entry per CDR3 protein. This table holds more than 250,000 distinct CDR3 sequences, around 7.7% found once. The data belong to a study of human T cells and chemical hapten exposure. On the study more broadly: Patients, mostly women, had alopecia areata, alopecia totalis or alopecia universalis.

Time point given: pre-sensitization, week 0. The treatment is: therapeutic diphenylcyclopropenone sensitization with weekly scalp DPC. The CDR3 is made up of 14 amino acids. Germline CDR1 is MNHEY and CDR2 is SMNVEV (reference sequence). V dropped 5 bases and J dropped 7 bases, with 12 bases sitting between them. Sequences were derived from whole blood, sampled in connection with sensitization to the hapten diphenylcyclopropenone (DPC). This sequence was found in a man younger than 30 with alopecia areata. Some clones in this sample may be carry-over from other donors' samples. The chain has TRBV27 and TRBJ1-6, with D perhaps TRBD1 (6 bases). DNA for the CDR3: TGTGCCAGCAGTCGTGGGGGGCAGAATTCACCCCTCCACTTT. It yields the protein CASSRGGQNSPLHF.